The rows below give T cell receptor beta chains drawn from one sample of a study of T-cell memory formation after mild COVID-19. MiXCR, run by TCRdb on the 5' RACE reads, gives a single entry per CDR3 protein. Of about 500,000 distinct CDR3 sequences listed, 20% are singletons. The source material was PBMCs or a T cell subset sorted from them (not recorded which). Every receptor here comes from an adult woman who had mild COVID-19 (a few samples of this study predate the infection). Cell type and time point are not known. Each CDR3 is given with its conserved first and last residue. A D gene is named only where the DNA matches it firmly. Size is stated for part of the rows, as once, few or many counts, or as a class when the clone is expanded.

V,D,J,size,DNA,CDR3
TRBV6-5,-,TRBJ2-2,few,TGTGCCAGCAGTCAACGGGGGCATCCGAACACCGGGGAGCTGTTTTTT,CASSQRGHPNTGELFF
TRBV4-3,TRBD2,TRBJ2-3,few,TGCGCCAGCAGCCAGGTCCAGACTAGCGGTAACACAGATACGCAGTATTTT,CASSQVQTSGNTDTQYF
TRBV6-2/TRBV6-3,TRBD2,TRBJ2-7,-,TGTGCCAGCAGTTTACCCGGCCCTAGCGGGGGCCTATTATTC,CASSLPGPSGGLLF
TRBV24-1,TRBD2,TRBJ2-3,-,TGTGCCACCAGTGACCTAGCGGGGCCCGGAGATACGCAGTATTTT,CATSDLAGPGDTQYF
TRBV10-3,-,TRBJ2-3,few,TGTGCCATCAATTCCTGGGAGTCCACAGATACGCAGTATTTT,CAINSWESTDTQYF
TRBV7-2,-,TRBJ2-3,-,TGTGCCAGCAGCTCATACACCGTCGGAGATACGCAGTATTTT,CASSSYTVGDTQYF
TRBV6-5,TRBD2,TRBJ2-7,few,TGTGCCAGCAGTTACTCAGGAGCTAGCGGGATGCACGAGCAGTACTTC,CASSYSGASGMHEQYF
TRBV5-1,-,TRBJ1-5,few,TGCGCCAGCAGCACCGCGGGGGAACAGCCCCAGCATTTT,CASSTAGEQPQHF
TRBV5-1,TRBD2,TRBJ2-3,-,TGCGCCAGCAGCTGGGGGACTAAGGAAGATACGCAGTATTTT,CASSWGTKEDTQYF
TRBV9,-,TRBJ2-6,-,TGTGCCAGCAGCGTAGCCCCGACAGGCTCTGGGGCCAACGTCCTGACTTTC,CASSVAPTGSGANVLTF
TRBV5-4,TRBD2,TRBJ2-7,-,TGTGCCAGCAGCACAAGACTAGCGGCTTCCTACGAGCAGTACTTC,CASSTRLAASYEQYF
TRBV24-1,-,TRBJ2-6,-,TGTGCCACCAGTTCCCAGGGGACCTCTGGGGCCAACGTCCTGACTTTC,CATSSQGTSGANVLTF
TRBV7-8,-,TRBJ2-2,many,TGTGCCAGCAGCTACCAGGACAGAAACACCGGGGAGCTGTTTTTT,CASSYQDRNTGELFF
TRBV3-1,-,TRBJ1-1,few,TGTGCCAGCAGCCCCCGTTGGGGCTTGAACACTGAAGCTTTCTTT,CASSPRWGLNTEAFF
TRBV7-9,-,TRBJ1-5,few,TGTGCCAGCAGCGGAGACAAGGCCTATCAGCCCCAGCATTTT,CASSGDKAYQPQHF
TRBV3-1,-,TRBJ2-5,-,TGTGCCAGCAGCCAAGATCGTAGGGGGCAAGAGACCCAGTACTTC,CASSQDRRGQETQYF
TRBV5-1,-,TRBJ2-5,-,TGCGCCAGCAGCTTGGGGGACATGATCCAGACCCAGTACTTC,CASSLGDMIQTQYF
TRBV21-1,-,TRBJ1-5,-,TGTGCCAGCAGCAAAGAGACCAGGGGGCTTTTAAATCAGCCCCAGCATTTT,CASSKETRGLLNQPQHF
TRBV2,TRBD2,TRBJ2-1,-,TGTGCCAGCAGTGAAGCGTCGATAGCGGGGGGGTTAATGAATGAGCAGTTCTTC,CASSEASIAGGLMNEQFF
TRBV29-1,TRBD1,TRBJ1-1,many,TGCAGCGCTAAACAGGGGCTCACTGAAGCTTTCTTT,CSAKQGLTEAFF
TRBV5-1,-,TRBJ2-7,few,TGCGCCAGCATTCTACGGATGTACTTC,CASILRMYF
TRBV7-6,-,TRBJ2-7,-,TGTGCCAGCAGCCCGGGTCGGGGTGAGGAGCAGTACTTC,CASSPGRGEEQYF
TRBV15,-,TRBJ2-7,-,TGTGCCACCAGCAGAGAAAGGAGCAGGGTTTTGGGGGAGCAGTACTTC,CATSRERSRVLGEQYF
TRBV19,-,TRBJ2-7,few,TGTGCCAGTAGACCGACGAGAGGGGCCCCCTACGAGCAGTACTTC,CASRPTRGAPYEQYF
TRBV24-1,-,TRBJ1-1,few,TGTGCCACCAGAGGGGGGGCGGGGACTGAAGCTTTCTTT,CATRGGAGTEAFF
TRBV19,-,TRBJ1-1,-,TGTGCCAGTAGTATTGGAAAGAACACTGAAGCTTTCTTT,CASSIGKNTEAFF
TRBV9,TRBD1,TRBJ1-1,few,TGTGCCAGCAGCGGATTGACAGGGGTTAACACTGAAGCTTTCTTT,CASSGLTGVNTEAFF
TRBV3-1,-,TRBJ1-1,-,TGTGCCAGCACCTTATCATCGGCGAACACTGAAGCTTTCTTT,CASTLSSANTEAFF
TRBV19,-,TRBJ2-7,many,TGTGCCACCTCTTTATCGGCAGGGATGTCCTACGAGCAGTACTTC,CATSLSAGMSYEQYF
TRBV5-1,TRBD2,TRBJ2-3,-,TGCGCCAGCAGCTACCTTAGCGGGGGGGCCGCAGATACGCAGTATTTT,CASSYLSGGAADTQYF
TRBV10-3,-,TRBJ1-6,-,TGTGCCACGGGAGATAATTCACCCCTCCACTTT,CATGDNSPLHF
TRBV6-5,TRBD2,TRBJ2-2,few,TGTGCCAGCAGGCCGAGAGCGGGAGGGCCTGGCACCGGGGAGCTGTTTTTT,CASRPRAGGPGTGELFF
TRBV28,-,TRBJ2-7,few,TGTGCCAGCAGACAGGATGGGACCGTTTTTACCTACGAGCAGTACTTC,CASRQDGTVFTYEQYF
TRBV7-2,-,TRBJ2-2,once,TGTGCCAGCAGCTTAGCGAGGACAGCGCCTAACACCGGGGAGCTGTTTTTT,CASSLARTAPNTGELFF
TRBV30,-,TRBJ2-5,-,TGTGCCTGGAGCGACAGCCTTTGGGAGACCCAGTACTTC,CAWSDSLWETQYF
TRBV7-6,TRBD2,TRBJ2-1,-,TGTGCCAGCAGCTACCCACTAGCGGGAGGGTCCTCCTACAATGAGCAGTTCTTC,CASSYPLAGGSSYNEQFF
TRBV20-1,-,TRBJ1-1,-,TGCAGTGCTAGAGATTCAGGGAGGGCGAACACTGAAGCTTTCTTT,CSARDSGRANTEAFF
TRBV7-9,TRBD1,TRBJ1-2,many,TGTGCCAGCAGTGACAGGGGCTATGGCTACACCTTC,CASSDRGYGYTF
TRBV2,TRBD2,TRBJ2-1,-,TGTGCCAGCAGTGAAGAGGTAGCGGGGGAGTTCTACAATGAGCAGTTCTTC,CASSEEVAGEFYNEQFF
TRBV20-1,-,TRBJ1-1,-,TGCAGTGGCAGTCAGGGGCAAGACACTGAAGCTTTCTTT,CSGSQGQDTEAFF
TRBV30,-,TRBJ1-2,few,TGTGCCTGGAGTCCCTTGCGGGGCGCCGATGGCTACACCTTC,CAWSPLRGADGYTF
TRBV6-1,TRBD2,TRBJ2-1,-,TGTGCCAGCAGTGAAATCCTAGCGGGGGGTTCCTTGTTCTTC,CASSEILAGGSLFF
TRBV12-3/TRBV12-4,-,TRBJ1-1,-,TGTGCCAGCAGTATTACAGCTATGAACACTGAAGCTTTCTTT,CASSITAMNTEAFF
TRBV20-1,-,TRBJ2-7,few,TGCAGTGCTAGAGGGGCCGGGACGGGTACCTACGAGCAGTACTTC,CSARGAGTGTYEQYF
TRBV6-5,-,TRBJ1-2,-,TGTGCCAGCAGAAAGGGGCAGGCCAATGGCTACACCTTC,CASRKGQANGYTF
TRBV12-3/TRBV12-4,-,TRBJ1-1,many,TGTGCCAGCAGTTTGGGGGGGACATTGAACACTGAAGCTTTCTTT,CASSLGGTLNTEAFF
TRBV5-1,-,TRBJ1-1,few,TGCGCCAGCAGCTCGAGGGAGGGCAGGGAGACTGAAGCTTTCTTT,CASSSREGRETEAFF
TRBV30,-,TRBJ2-1,few,TGTGCCTGGACCCCCTCTGGCCGGCGTCGTTGGGAGCAGTTCTTC,CAWTPSGRRRWEQFF
TRBV11-2,TRBD2,TRBJ2-1,-,TGTGCCAGCAGCTCAATCGCAGCGGGAGTCAACTACAATGAGCAGTTCTTC,CASSSIAAGVNYNEQFF
TRBV18,-,TRBJ1-3,-,TGTGCCAGCTCACCAAGGAGTACCTCTGGAAACACCATATATTTT,CASSPRSTSGNTIYF
TRBV5-1,-,TRBJ2-1,many,TGCGCCAGCAGCTTGGGGGGGTCCAACAATGAGCAGTTCTTC,CASSLGGSNNEQFF
TRBV27,-,TRBJ2-3,few,TGTGCCAGCAGTCCTAGACAGACAGATACGCAGTATTTT,CASSPRQTDTQYF
TRBV27,-,TRBJ2-3,many,TGTGCCAGCAGCTCCCAGCCCCGGGGTTGGGGGGATGATACGCAGTATTTT,CASSSQPRGWGDDTQYF
TRBV7-9,-,TRBJ2-5,-,TGTGCCAGCAGCTTAGGTCCGGGACAACAAGAGACCCAGTACTTC,CASSLGPGQQETQYF
TRBV2,-,TRBJ2-2,few,TGTGCCAGCAAAAGGGAGAGCGGGGAGCTGTTTTTT,CASKRESGELFF